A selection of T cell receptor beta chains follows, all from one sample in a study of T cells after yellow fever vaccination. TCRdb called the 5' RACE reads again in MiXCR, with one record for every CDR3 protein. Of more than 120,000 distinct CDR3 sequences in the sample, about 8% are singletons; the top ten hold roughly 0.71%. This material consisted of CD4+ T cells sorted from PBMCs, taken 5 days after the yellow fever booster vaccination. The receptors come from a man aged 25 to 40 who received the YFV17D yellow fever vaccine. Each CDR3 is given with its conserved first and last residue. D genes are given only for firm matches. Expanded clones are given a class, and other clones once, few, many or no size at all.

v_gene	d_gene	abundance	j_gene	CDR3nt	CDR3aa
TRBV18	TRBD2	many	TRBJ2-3	TGTGCCAGCTCACCGGGGACTAGCGGGTTCACAGATACGCAGTATTTT	CASSPGTSGFTDTQYF
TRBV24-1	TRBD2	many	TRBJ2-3	TGTGCCACCAGTGATTCCAGCGGGACCGGCACAGATACGCAGTATTTT	CATSDSSGTGTDTQYF
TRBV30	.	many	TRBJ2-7	TGTGCCTGGACGGAAGGGAATTCCCTCGGGCAGTACTTC	CAWTEGNSLGQYF
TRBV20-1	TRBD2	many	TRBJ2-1	TGCAGTGCTAGTGTTCTAGCGGGAGGGCCCACCCTCCATGAGCAGTTCTTC	CSASVLAGGPTLHEQFF
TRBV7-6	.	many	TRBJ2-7	TGTGCCAGCAGCTCCGGAGGGACAGACTACGAGCAGTACTTC	CASSSGGTDYEQYF
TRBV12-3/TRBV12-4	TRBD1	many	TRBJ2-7	TGTGCCAGCAGTGACCCGGAAGTTGGGACAGGGTACGAGCAGTACTTC	CASSDPEVGTGYEQYF
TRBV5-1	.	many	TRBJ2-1	TGCGCCAGCAGCTTGGTTGTCGATGAGCAGTTCTTC	CASSLVVDEQFF
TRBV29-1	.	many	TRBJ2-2	TGCAGCGCCATAAATCATCTCACGGCTGGGACCGGGGAGCTGTTTTTT	CSAINHLTAGTGELFF
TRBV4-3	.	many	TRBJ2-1	TGCGCCAGCAGAGCCAAGAGGTTGGGGCGGGACTCCTACAATGAGCAGTTCTTC	CASRAKRLGRDSYNEQFF
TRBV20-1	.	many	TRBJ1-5	TGCAGTGCCCTAATTGTTAGCAATCAGCCCCAGCATTTT	CSALIVSNQPQHF
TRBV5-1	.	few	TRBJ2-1	TGCGCCAGCAGCTTGTCTAGCAGCCAGGGATACAATGAGCAGTTCTTC	CASSLSSSQGYNEQFF
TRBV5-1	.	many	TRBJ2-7	TGCGCCAGCAGCTTGGGGGACCCCCCGTACGAGCAGTACTTC	CASSLGDPPYEQYF
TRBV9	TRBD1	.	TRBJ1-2	TGTGCCAGCGACAGACCCGGGACAGGGCGCGGCTACACCTTC	CASDRPGTGRGYTF
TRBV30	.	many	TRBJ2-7	TGTGCCTGGACATCTCTAACCGAGCAGTACTTC	CAWTSLTEQYF
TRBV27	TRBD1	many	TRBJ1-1	TGTGCCAGCAATAGACAGGGGCCGAACACTGAAGCTTTCTTT	CASNRQGPNTEAFF
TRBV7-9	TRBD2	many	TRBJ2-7	TGTGCCAGCAGCTTTCTGAGGACTAGCGGGAGGGGAAACGAGCAGTACTTC	CASSFLRTSGRGNEQYF
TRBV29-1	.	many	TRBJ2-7	TGCAGCGTCGGAACGGGCCCCGAGCAGTACTTC	CSVGTGPEQYF
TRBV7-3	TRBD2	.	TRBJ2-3	TGTGCCAGCAGCTTAGGTTTAGCGGGAGTGACAGATACGCAGTATTTT	CASSLGLAGVTDTQYF
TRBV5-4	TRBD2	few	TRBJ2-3	TGTGCCAGCAGCCTCCGACTAGCGGGTAGCACAGATACGCAGTATTTT	CASSLRLAGSTDTQYF
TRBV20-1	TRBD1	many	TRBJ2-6	TGCAGTGCCGGGACAGGGGGCGCTTTTGGGGCCAACGTCCTGACTTTC	CSAGTGGAFGANVLTF
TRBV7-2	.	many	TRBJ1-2	TGTGCCAGCAGCAAAGGTTTTGCGGATGGCTACACCTTC	CASSKGFADGYTF
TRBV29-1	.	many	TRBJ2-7	TGCAGCGTTGTTGACTCTCGCAAATACGAGCAGTACTTC	CSVVDSRKYEQYF
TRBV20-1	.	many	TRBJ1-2	TGCAGTGCTAGAGATTTGGGCTCTGGGAGGCAGGCGATAAAGGGCTACACCTTC	CSARDLGSGRQAIKGYTF
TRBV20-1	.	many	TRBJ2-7	TGCAGTGCTAAGGGACCACCCTACGAGCAGTACTTC	CSAKGPPYEQYF
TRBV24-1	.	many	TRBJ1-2	TGTGCCACCAGTGACTTAAGACAGTTCCCAACCCCATACTATGGCTACACCTTC	CATSDLRQFPTPYYGYTF
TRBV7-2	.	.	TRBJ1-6	TGTGCCAGCACTCCCATTGGGGGGGCACCCCTCCACTTT	CASTPIGGAPLHF
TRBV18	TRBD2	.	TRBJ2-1	TGTGCCAGCTCACCGACTGGACTAGCGGGAGGGCCACAGTTCTTC	CASSPTGLAGGPQFF
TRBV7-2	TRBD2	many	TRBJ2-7	TGTGCCAGCAGCCCGGGGGGTTCCTTAACCTACGAGCAGTACTTC	CASSPGGSLTYEQYF
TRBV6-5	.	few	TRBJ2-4	TGTGCCAGCAGCCCACCAGCCAAAAACATTCAGTACTTC	CASSPPAKNIQYF
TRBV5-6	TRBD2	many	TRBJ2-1	TGTGCCAGCAGCTTGGCCCCTAGCGGGGTTTACAATGGGCAGTTCTTC	CASSLAPSGVYNGQFF
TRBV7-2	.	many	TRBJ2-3	TGTGCCAGCAGCGACCGGGACCGCACAGATACGCAGTATTTT	CASSDRDRTDTQYF
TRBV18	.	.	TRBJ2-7	TGTGCCAGCTCACCAAACAGGACCGGCGAGCAGTACTTC	CASSPNRTGEQYF
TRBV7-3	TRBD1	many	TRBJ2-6	TGTGCCAGCAGCTTAGCACAGGGGGCGAGAGGGGCCAACGTCCTGACTTTC	CASSLAQGARGANVLTF
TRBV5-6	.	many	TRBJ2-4	TGTGCCAGCAGCTTGGGGCAGGGATACATTCAGTACTTC	CASSLGQGYIQYF
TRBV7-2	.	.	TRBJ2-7	TGTGCCAGCAGCTTAGGGGGATACTCCTACGAGCAGTACTTC	CASSLGGYSYEQYF
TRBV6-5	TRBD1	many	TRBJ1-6	TGTGCCAGCAGCCCTACCGGGACAGCTAATTCACCCCTCCACTTT	CASSPTGTANSPLHF
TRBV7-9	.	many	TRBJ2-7	TGTGCCAGCCGTCGTTTCGAGGGAGAGCAGTACTTC	CASRRFEGEQYF
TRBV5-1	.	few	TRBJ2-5	TGCGCCAGCAGCCCAGGTGGGGCGCTTCAAGAGACCCAGTACTTC	CASSPGGALQETQYF